This T cell receptor beta chain was identified during a study of follicular helper T cells after annual influenza vaccination. On the study more broadly: Across the 2013-2014, 2014-2015 and 2015-2016 vaccination seasons, some subjects were resampled. Overall study results and limits: ICOS-CD38- cTfh most often held earlier Day 7 ICOS+CD38+ clones.

Notes on this clone: No antigen is known for it.

CDR1 and CDR2 from the germline V gene are LNHDA and SQIVND (reference sequence). CDR3 length: 14 amino acids. The V end lost 7 bases, the J end lost 0 bases, and 10 bases lay between the germline ends. Assay: immunoSEQ multiplex PCR; the TCRdb copy retains only in-frame clones and omits some. The sample carries about 9,400 clones, around four fifths recorded once. Noted time point: 2015-2016 season, pre-vaccination. ICOS+CD38+ and ICOS-CD38- fractions were sorted from non-naive CD4+CXCR5+PD-1+ cells. This rearrangement joins TRBV19 to TRBJ1-3; no clear D gene. Sequencing used CXCR5+ CD38- circulating T follicular helper cells from blood, obtained on the day of influenza vaccination. Regarding subset: circulating Tfh, non-naive CD4+CXCR5+PD-1+ (ICOS+CD38+ or ICOS-CD38-). This TCR was sampled from an adult who received the influenza vaccine. The CDR3 nucleotides are TGTGCCAGTAAGTTGGAGTACTCTGGAAACACCATATATTTT. Its translation is CASKLEYSGNTIYF.